This T cell receptor beta chain was captured by sequencing in a study of siplizumab effects on memory and regulatory T cells. Data came from immunoSEQ multiplex PCR; TCRdb stores just in-frame clones and leaves some out. The table has tens of thousands of clones, 90% to 97% seen once. Regarding the study as a whole: Naive T cells were seen as more diverse than memory cells and as major alloresponse contributors.

To note about this clone: Its antigen is unidentified.

Germline V CDR1 and CDR2: LNHNV, YYDKDF (reference sequence). This CDR3 spans 14 amino acids. V lost 2 bases and J 2 bases, leaving 10 bases between the germline ends. The sequenced material came from naive CD8+ T cells sorted from blood. The receptor was derived from a human donor in good health. The chain uses TRBV15 and TRBJ2-7; D may correspond to TRBD1 or TRBD2 (5 bases each). The CDR3 loop is CATSRRDGTYEQYF. In DNA, the CDR3 is TGTGCCACCAGCAGAAGGGACGGAACCTACGAGCAGTACTTC.